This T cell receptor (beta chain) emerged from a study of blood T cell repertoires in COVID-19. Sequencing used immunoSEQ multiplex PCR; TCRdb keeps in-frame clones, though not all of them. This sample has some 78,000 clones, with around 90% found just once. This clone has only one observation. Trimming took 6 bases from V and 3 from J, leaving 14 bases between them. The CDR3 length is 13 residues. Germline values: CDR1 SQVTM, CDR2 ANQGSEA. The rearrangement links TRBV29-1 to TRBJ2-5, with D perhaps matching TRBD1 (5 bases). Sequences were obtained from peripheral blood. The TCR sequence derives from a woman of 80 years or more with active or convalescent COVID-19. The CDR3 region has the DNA TGCAGCGTGGAGACAGAATTCAAAGAGACCCAGTACTTC. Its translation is CSVETEFKETQYF. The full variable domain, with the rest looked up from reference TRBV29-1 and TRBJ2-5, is SAVISQKPSRDICQRGTSLTIQCQVDSQVTMMFWYRQQPGQSLTLIATANQGSEATYESGFVIDKFPISRPNLTFSTLTVSNMSPEDSSIYLCSVETEFKETQYFGPGTRLLVL.